What follows is one T cell receptor (beta chain) and its context. CDR1 SGHNT and CDR2 YENEEA come from the germline V gene. V dropped 1 base and J dropped 5; count of bases not matched to a gene: 6. The CDR3 sequence is 16 residues long. The data were obtained in a study of blood T cell repertoires in COVID-19. Per the original methods: Estimated nucleated cell counts came from reference gene primer amplification. Profiling relied on immunoSEQ multiplex PCR, and the TCRdb table lists in-frame clones only, not all of them. For V, J and clone size, that table is used; D and trimming come from the DNA. The data hold about 110,000 clones, with about 84% observed a single time.

The chain employs TRBV11-3 and TRBJ2-1; 9 nucleotides align to TRBD2. This TCR was sampled from a woman in her sixties or seventies with acute or convalescent COVID-19. The sequencing sample was made of peripheral blood. The CDR3 spells CASSLGDRLADNEQFF. The CDR3 DNA follows: TGTGCCAGCAGCTTAGGGGATCGACTAGCGGACAATGAGCAGTTCTTC.